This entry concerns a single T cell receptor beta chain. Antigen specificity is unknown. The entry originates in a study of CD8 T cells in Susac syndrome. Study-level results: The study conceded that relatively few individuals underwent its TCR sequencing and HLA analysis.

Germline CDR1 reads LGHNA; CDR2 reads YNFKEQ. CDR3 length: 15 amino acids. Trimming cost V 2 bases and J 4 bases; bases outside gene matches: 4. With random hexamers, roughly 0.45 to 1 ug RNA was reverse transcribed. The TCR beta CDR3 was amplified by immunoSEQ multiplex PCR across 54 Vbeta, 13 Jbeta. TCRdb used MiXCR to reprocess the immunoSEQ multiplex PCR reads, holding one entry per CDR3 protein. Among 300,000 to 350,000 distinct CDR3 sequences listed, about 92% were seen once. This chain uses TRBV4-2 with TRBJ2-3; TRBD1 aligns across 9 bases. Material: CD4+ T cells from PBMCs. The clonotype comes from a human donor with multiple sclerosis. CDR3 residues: CASSQHGQGSDTQYF. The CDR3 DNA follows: TGTGCCAGCAGCCAACACGGACAGGGGTCAGATACGCAGTATTTT.